The entry below describes one T cell receptor (beta chain). Its antigen is unknown. The study ran its PCR with 60 Vbeta and 13 Jbeta primers. Here immunoSEQ multiplex PCR was the method, and the copy in TCRdb shows in-frame clones only, minus some. The sample holds 200,000 to 300,000 clones, about 83% seen once. The record originates from a study of cytomegalovirus exposure and HLA in healthy donors. Study-wide points: TRBV6-2, TRBV6-3 and some other V segments were unresolvable in 87-base-pair reads.

The V segment lost 1 base and the J segment 5 bases; nucleotides outside the gene matches: 3. Per the germline V gene, CDR1 is MNHEY and CDR2 is SVGAGI. The CDR3 runs 16 residues. The chain uses TRBV6-5 and TRBJ2-7; 15 positions match TRBD2. The sequence was obtained from a woman between 40 and 50 years old in good health and CMV-seropositive. Sample: PBMCs. CDR3 sequence reads: CASSYLRTSGRDEQYF. For the CDR3, the DNA is TGTGCCAGCAGTTACTTGAGGACTAGCGGGAGGGACGAGCAGTACTTC.